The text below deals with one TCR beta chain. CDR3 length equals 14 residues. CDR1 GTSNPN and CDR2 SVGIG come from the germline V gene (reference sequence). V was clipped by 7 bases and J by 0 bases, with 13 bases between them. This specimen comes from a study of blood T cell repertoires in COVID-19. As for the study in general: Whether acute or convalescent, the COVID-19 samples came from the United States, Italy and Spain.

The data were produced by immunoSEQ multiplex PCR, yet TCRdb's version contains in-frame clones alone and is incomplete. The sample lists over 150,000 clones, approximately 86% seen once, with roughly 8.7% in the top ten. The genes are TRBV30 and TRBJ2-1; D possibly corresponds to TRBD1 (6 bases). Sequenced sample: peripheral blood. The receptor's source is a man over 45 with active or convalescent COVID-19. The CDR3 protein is CASTQGSSYNEQFF. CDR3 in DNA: TGTGCCTCCACTCAGGGGTCCTCCTACAATGAGCAGTTCTTC.